The source of this T cell receptor beta chain is a study of identical twins. V lost 6 bases, J lost 3 bases, and 9 bases stayed unmatched. CDR3 size: 16 residues. There are a few counts of this clonotype. Its antigen remains unidentified. Study conclusions and caveats: High-abundance cord blood beta clonotypes had fewer insertions; memory repertoires showed none.

TCRdb reprocessed the 5' RACE reads via MiXCR and lists one record per CDR3 protein. The profile shows around 370,000 distinct CDR3 sequences, 7% to 9.5% of them singletons. The sample taken for sequencing was naive T cells sorted from blood. The gene calls are TRBV12-3 or TRBV12-4 and TRBJ2-1, with 9 bases aligning to TRBD2. The sequence was obtained from a woman aged 45-59 years in good health. CDR3 protein: CASRGLLSGGYNEQFF. In DNA, the CDR3 is TGTGCCAGCAGGGGGCTACTTAGCGGGGGCTACAATGAGCAGTTCTTC.